These T cell receptor beta chains were read from a single sample in a study of T cells in Graves' hyperthyroidism and ophthalmopathy. MiXCR, applied by TCRdb to the multiplex PCR reads, yields one record per CDR3 protein. The data contain around 200,000 distinct CDR3 sequences, 18% of them seen just once; the ten biggest clones take up roughly two fifths. Sample: blood. Source of these receptors: a man between 40 and 49 years old with Graves' hyperthyroidism. The CDR3 runs from the conserved cysteine through the conserved F or W. The D gene is left open where the match is weak. Clone size, where shown, is once, few, many, or a class for clones that have expanded.

clone size	V gene	D gene	J gene	CDR3 DNA	CDR3 protein
NA	TRBV7-2	TRBD2	TRBJ2-7	TGTGCCAGCAGCTTGAACCTAGGACTAGCGGGAGTGAGCGTGTCCTACGAGCAGTACTTC	CASSLNLGLAGVSVSYEQYF
few	TRBV10-3	NA	TRBJ1-4	TGTGCCATCAGTGAGGGGGTAACTAATGAAAAACTGTTTTTT	CAISEGVTNEKLFF
NA	TRBV24-1	TRBD2	TRBJ2-7	TGTGCCACCAGTGAGGCGGGGGGCGAGCAGTACTTC	CATSEAGGEQYF
few	TRBV4-3	NA	TRBJ2-2	TGCGCCAGCAGCCAATACGTCAGGGCCGGGGAGCTGTTTTTT	CASSQYVRAGELFF
NA	TRBV7-9	NA	TRBJ1-5	TGTGCCAGCAGGCGGGGTGGCAATCAGCCCCGGCATTTT	CASRRGGNQPRHF
NA	TRBV10-3	NA	TRBJ2-7	TGTGCCATCATGGGGCCGGCTTACGAGCAGTACTTC	CAIMGPAYEQYF
many	TRBV12-3/TRBV12-4	TRBD2	TRBJ2-3	TGTGCCAGCGGAGCTAGCGGTTACACAGATACGCAGTATTTT	CASGASGYTDTQYF
many	TRBV18	NA	TRBJ2-2	TGTGCCAGCTCATCGCCGAGGACCGGGGAGCTGTTTTTT	CASSSPRTGELFF
NA	TRBV20-1	TRBD2	TRBJ2-7	TGCAGTGCAGCCCGGGACTACTACGAGCAGTACTTC	CSAARDYYEQYF
many	TRBV18	NA	TRBJ2-3	TGTGCCAGCTCTGGGGATACGCAGTATTTT	CASSGDTQYF
NA	TRBV27	TRBD1	TRBJ2-2	TGTGCCAGCAGTTCGGACAGGGGTGACACCGGGGAGCTGTTTTTT	CASSSDRGDTGELFF
many	TRBV6-2/TRBV6-3	NA	TRBJ1-5	TGTGCCACCTCTTACCGGGAGGCCAATCAGCCCCAGCATTTT	CATSYREANQPQHF
NA	TRBV3-1	NA	TRBJ2-3	TGTGCCAGCAGCCAAGATTTAACAACGGGCACAGATACGCAGTATTTT	CASSQDLTTGTDTQYF
NA	TRBV11-2	NA	TRBJ2-7	TGTGCCAGCAGCTTAGTCCTGGGTTACGAGCAGTACTTC	CASSLVLGYEQYF
many	TRBV18	NA	TRBJ2-3	TGTGCCAGCTCACCACCTTCCGAAGATACGCAGTATTTT	CASSPPSEDTQYF
few	TRBV30	NA	TRBJ2-1	TGTGCCTGGACAGGGCACGAGCAGTTCTTC	CAWTGHEQFF
many	TRBV2	NA	TRBJ2-3	TGTGCCAGCAGTGAATCGGCGGGTATCGATACGCAGTATTTT	CASSESAGIDTQYF